This entry concerns a single T cell receptor beta chain. As yet, its antigen is unknown. The sample originates from a study of identical twins. Notes on the study in general: Analyses based on zero insertions could be partly confounded by invariant MAIT and iNKT cells.

Germline V gene sequence: CDR1 SGDLS, CDR2 YYNGEE. There are 14 residues in the CDR3. The V gene lost 4 bases and the J gene lost 4 bases, with 15 bases spanning the gap. TCRdb analysed the 5' RACE reads with MiXCR anew, one entry per CDR3 protein. The sample holds fewer than 900,000 distinct CDR3 sequences, 21% seen once. With no exceptions, donors were healthy Caucasians. Separately, the same data were catalogued under a study of T cells expressing NK-cell markers. That report notes: The authors restricted sorting to alpha-beta TCR T cells with an anti-gamma-delta TCR antibody in several experiments. Five or six donors carried dominant NKG2C+ clonotypes that made up roughly 1.0-7.0% of their CD8+ T cells.

This receptor was obtained from a young woman in good health. The chain recombines TRBV9 with TRBJ2-7; D may be TRBD2 (6 bases). Sequencing was done on a sample of PBMCs. The CDR3 sequence: CASSTLDGLYEQYF. Written as DNA, the CDR3 is TGTGCCAGCAGCACCCTAGACGGACTATACGAGCAGTACTTC.